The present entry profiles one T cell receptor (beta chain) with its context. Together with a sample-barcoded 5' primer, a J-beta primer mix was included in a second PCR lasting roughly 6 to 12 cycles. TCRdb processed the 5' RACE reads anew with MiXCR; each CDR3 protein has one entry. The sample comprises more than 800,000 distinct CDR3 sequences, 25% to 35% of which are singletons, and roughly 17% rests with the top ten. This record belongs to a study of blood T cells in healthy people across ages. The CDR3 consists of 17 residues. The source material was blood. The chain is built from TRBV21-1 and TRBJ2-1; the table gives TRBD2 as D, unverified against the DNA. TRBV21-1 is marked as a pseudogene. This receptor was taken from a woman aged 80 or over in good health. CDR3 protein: CASSKAQSGLANNEQFF. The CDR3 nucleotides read TGTGCCAGCAGCAAAGCCCAGTCGGGACTAGCTAACAATGAGCAGTTCTTC.